The subject of this entry is one TCR beta chain. Repertoires were generated with immunoSEQ multiplex PCR, while TCRdb's copy carries only in-frame clones and drops some. The sample consists of 100,000 to 120,000 clones, less than 90% of them appearing once. This specimen belongs to a study of T cell responses to AZD1222 COVID-19 vaccine. This CDR3 is built from 17 residues. The V end was cut by 4 bases, the J end by 4 bases, with 22 bases between. Germline-derived CDR1 and CDR2 are LGHDT and YNNKEL (reference sequence). The TCR originated in an adult in good health. The sequencing here drew on peripheral blood, taken on day 0 of AZD1222 vaccination. The chain links TRBV3-1 (or the pseudogene TRBV3-2) to TRBJ1-2; a weak D match, TRBD1 (5 bases). The CDR3 loop is CASSRTQSGGNGYGYTF. Written as DNA, the CDR3 is TGTGCCAGCAGCCGAACACAGTCCGGGGGAAACGGCTATGGCTACACCTTC.